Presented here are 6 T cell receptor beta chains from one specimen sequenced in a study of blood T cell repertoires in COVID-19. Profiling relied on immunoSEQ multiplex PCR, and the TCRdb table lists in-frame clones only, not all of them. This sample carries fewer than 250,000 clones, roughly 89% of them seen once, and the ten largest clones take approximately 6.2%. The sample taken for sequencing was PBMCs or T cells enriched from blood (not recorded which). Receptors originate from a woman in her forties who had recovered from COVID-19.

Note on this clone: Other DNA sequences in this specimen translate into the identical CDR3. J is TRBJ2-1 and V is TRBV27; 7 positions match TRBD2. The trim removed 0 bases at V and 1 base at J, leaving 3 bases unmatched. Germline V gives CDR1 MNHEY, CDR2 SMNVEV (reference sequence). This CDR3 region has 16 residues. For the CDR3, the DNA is TGTGCCAGCAGTTTATCTTCGGGGGGATCCTACAATGAGCAGTTCTTC. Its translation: CASSLSSGGSYNEQFF.

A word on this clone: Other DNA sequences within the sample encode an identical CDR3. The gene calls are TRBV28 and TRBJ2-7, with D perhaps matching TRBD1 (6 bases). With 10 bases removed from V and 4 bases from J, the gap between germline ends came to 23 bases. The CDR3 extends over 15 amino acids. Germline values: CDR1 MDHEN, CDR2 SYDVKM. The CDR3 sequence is CATMGSAGDGYEQYF. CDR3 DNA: TGTGCCACCATGGGCTCGGCAGGGGATGGGTACGAGCAGTACTTC.

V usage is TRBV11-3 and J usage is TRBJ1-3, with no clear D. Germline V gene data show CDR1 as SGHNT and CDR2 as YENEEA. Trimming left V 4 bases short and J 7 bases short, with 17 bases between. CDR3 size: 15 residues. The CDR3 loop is CASSSSIAPGNTIYF. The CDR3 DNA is TGTGCCAGCAGCTCCTCAATCGCCCCGGGGAACACCATATATTTT.

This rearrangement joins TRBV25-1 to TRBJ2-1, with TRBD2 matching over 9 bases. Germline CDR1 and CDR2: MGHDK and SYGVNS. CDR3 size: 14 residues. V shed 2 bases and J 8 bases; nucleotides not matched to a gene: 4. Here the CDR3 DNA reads TGTGCCAGCAGTGAAGGCGGGAGGGCGGATGAGCAGTTCTTC. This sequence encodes CASSEGGRADEQFF.

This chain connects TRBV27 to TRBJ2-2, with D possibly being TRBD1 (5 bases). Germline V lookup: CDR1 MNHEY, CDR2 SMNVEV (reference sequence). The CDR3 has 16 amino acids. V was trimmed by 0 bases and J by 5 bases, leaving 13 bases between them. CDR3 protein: CASSLSLQGPTGELFF. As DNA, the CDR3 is TGTGCCAGCAGTTTATCACTCCAGGGTCCGACCGGGGAGCTGTTTTTT.

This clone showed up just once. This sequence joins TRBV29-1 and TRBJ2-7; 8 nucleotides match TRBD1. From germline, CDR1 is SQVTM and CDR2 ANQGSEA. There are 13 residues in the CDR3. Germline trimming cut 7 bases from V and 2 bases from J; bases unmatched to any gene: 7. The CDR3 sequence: CSAMNRGTYEQYF. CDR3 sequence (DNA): TGCAGCGCAATGAACAGGGGGACCTACGAGCAGTACTTC.